These T cell receptor beta chains were read from a single sample in a study of blood T cell repertoires in COVID-19. Produced via immunoSEQ multiplex PCR; TCRdb's table is partial and in-frame only. In the table there are tens of thousands of clones, about three quarters of which are singletons. The sequenced material came from peripheral blood. Every receptor here comes from a man in his thirties or forties with COVID-19, enrolled during active disease. The CDR3 runs from the conserved cysteine through the conserved F or W. Fields, in order: clone size, V gene, D gene, J gene, CDR3 DNA, CDR3 protein. A D gene is named only where the DNA matches it firmly. Clone size appears in some rows only: once, few, many, or a class for an expanded clone.

-	TRBV19	-	TRBJ2-7	TGTGCCAGTAGTCCAACATTTGTCTCCTACGAGCAGTACTTC	CASSPTFVSYEQYF
-	TRBV27	TRBD2	TRBJ2-7	TGTGCCAGCAGCACTATGGGCGGGACTAGCTCCTACGAGCAGTACTTC	CASSTMGGTSSYEQYF
-	TRBV20-1	-	TRBJ2-7	TGCAGTGCTTACTCCTACGAGCAGTACTTC	CSAYSYEQYF
once	TRBV9	TRBD1	TRBJ1-3	TGTGCCAGCAGCGGGACAGGGGGCGGAAACACCATATATTTT	CASSGTGGGNTIYF
once	TRBV12-5	TRBD1	TRBJ2-7	TGTGCTAGTGGTCCGGGACAGGGGTCCTACGAGCAGTACTTC	CASGPGQGSYEQYF
once	TRBV6-5	TRBD1	TRBJ2-1	TGTGCCAGCAGTTATCAGGGGGCGGTCAATGAGCAGTTCTTC	CASSYQGAVNEQFF
-	TRBV9	-	TRBJ2-1	TGTGCCAGCACTCTCTCTCCTTTAGGACTTGACAATGAGCAGTTCTTC	CASTLSPLGLDNEQFF
-	TRBV27	-	TRBJ2-7	-	CASSSSYEQYFAGEQYF
-	TRBV19	-	TRBJ1-2	TGTGCCAGTAGTATCCCCCAGGGTGGCGACTATGGCTACACCTTC	CASSIPQGGDYGYTF
few	TRBV5-4	-	TRBJ1-3	TGTGCCAGCTCGCGGGGAGAGTCTGGAAACACCATATATTTT	CASSRGESGNTIYF
-	TRBV4-1	-	TRBJ2-1	TGCGCCAGCAGCCGAACACCGGGACTAACAGGGAATGAGCAGTTCTTC	CASSRTPGLTGNEQFF
-	TRBV7-2	TRBD1	TRBJ2-7	TGTGCCAGCAGCGATGATACAGGGGCCTACGAGCAGTACTTC	CASSDDTGAYEQYF
-	TRBV6-5	TRBD2	TRBJ2-1	TGTGCCAGCACCCCACTAGCGGGAACCTACAATGAGCAGTTCTTC	CASTPLAGTYNEQFF
once	TRBV6-1	-	TRBJ2-2	TGTGCCAGCAGTGAAGTTAACAGCCTAAACACCGGGGAGCTGTTTTTT	CASSEVNSLNTGELFF
-	TRBV5-4	TRBD1	TRBJ2-7	TGTGCCAGCAGCGCAGGGACAGGGTTCTCCTACGAGCAGTACTTC	CASSAGTGFSYEQYF
-	TRBV27	TRBD1	TRBJ1-1	TGTGCCAGCCTAGGCTGGGACAGGGGATACACTGAAGCTTTCTTT	CASLGWDRGYTEAFF
-	TRBV6-5	TRBD2	TRBJ2-1	TGTGCCAGCAGTTACTCCGGCGCGGGAGGACTTAATGAGCAGTTCTTC	CASSYSGAGGLNEQFF
-	TRBV6-1	-	TRBJ1-3	TGTGCCAGCAGTGAAGACAGAAACTCTGGAAACACCATATATTTT	CASSEDRNSGNTIYF
-	TRBV11-3	-	TRBJ2-5	TGTGCCAGCAGCTCAACTGGGACTGGCCAAGAGACCCAGTACTTC	CASSSTGTGQETQYF
-	TRBV10-1	-	TRBJ2-1	TGCGCCAGCAGTAAGAGCATGAAGAATGAGCAGTTCTTC	CASSKSMKNEQFF
-	TRBV18	TRBD1	TRBJ1-1	TGTGCCAGCTCACCTGGACAGGGGGCGCAGAACACTGAAGCTTTCTTT	CASSPGQGAQNTEAFF
-	TRBV5-5	TRBD1	TRBJ2-1	TGTGCCAGCAGGGGACAGCAGTACAATGAGCAGTTCTTC	CASRGQQYNEQFF
once	TRBV18	TRBD1	TRBJ2-3	TGTGCCAGCTCACCGGGACAGCCGACCCCCACAGATACGCAGTATTTT	CASSPGQPTPTDTQYF
-	TRBV21-1	-	TRBJ1-6	TGTGCCAGCAGCAAAGCGCTCAGTACTTATCGGGGTTCACCCCTCCACTTT	CASSKALSTYRGSPLHF
-	TRBV5-1	-	TRBJ2-7	TGCGCCAGCAGCTTCGGGAGCTCCTACGAGCAGTACTTC	CASSFGSSYEQYF
-	TRBV5-5	-	TRBJ1-1	TGTGCCACCTTTAGGGGGACTGAAGCTTTCTTT	CATFRGTEAFF
-	TRBV6-1	-	TRBJ2-7	TGTGCCAGCAGTGACCCAATGGGGCAGGCCTCCGGCGAGCAGTACTTC	CASSDPMGQASGEQYF
-	TRBV4-1	TRBD1	TRBJ2-3	TGCGCCAGCAGCCAAGTTAGGACAGGGGTGAGCACAGATACGCAGTATTTT	CASSQVRTGVSTDTQYF
-	TRBV7-2	TRBD2	TRBJ2-3	TGTGCCAGCAGCCATGATCCCGGGACTACAAGCACAGATACGCAGTATTTT	CASSHDPGTTSTDTQYF
-	TRBV9	-	TRBJ2-7	TGTGCCAGCAGCGCCCGGAGGGGATCATCCTACGAGCAGTACTTC	CASSARRGSSYEQYF
-	TRBV4-1	-	TRBJ1-5	TGCGCCAGCAGCCAAGATCGACAGACGTACTTTAGCAATCAGCCCCAGCATTTT	CASSQDRQTYFSNQPQHF
-	TRBV12-3/TRBV12-4	-	TRBJ1-5	TGTGCCAGCAGTTTAAAACAAAATCAGCCCCAGCATTTT	CASSLKQNQPQHF
once	TRBV6-5	TRBD1	TRBJ2-2	TGTGCCAGCACCCTGGGACAGACGAACACCGGGGAGCTGTTTTTT	CASTLGQTNTGELFF
-	TRBV6-4	TRBD2	TRBJ2-1	TGTGCCAGCAGTTCTTTAGCGGGAGGGTACAATGAGCAGTTCTTC	CASSSLAGGYNEQFF
-	TRBV25-1	TRBD1	TRBJ1-2	TGTGCCAGCAGTGGCCCGGGACAGGGAGACTATGGCTACACCTTC	CASSGPGQGDYGYTF
-	TRBV7-9	TRBD1	TRBJ1-2	TGTGCCAGCAGCACGGACAGGAACTATGGCTACACCTTC	CASSTDRNYGYTF
-	TRBV5-1	-	TRBJ2-1	TGCGCCAGCAGCTCGCCACAGGGAACGGACTACAATGAGCAGTTCTTC	CASSSPQGTDYNEQFF
-	TRBV6-5	-	TRBJ2-1	TGTGCCAGCAGTTTATTACAGGGTTCGGGGAACAATGAGCAGTTCTTC	CASSLLQGSGNNEQFF
-	TRBV19	TRBD1	TRBJ2-7	TGTGCCAGTAGTGCCGCGGGACAGGGGGTCCACGAGCAGTACTTC	CASSAAGQGVHEQYF
-	TRBV6-1	TRBD1	TRBJ2-7	TGTGCCAGCAGTGAAGCCACGACAGGGTGGTACGAGCAGTACTTC	CASSEATTGWYEQYF
-	TRBV13	TRBD2	TRBJ2-1	TGTGCCAGCAGCCTAGCGGGAGGGAATGAGCAGTTCTTC	CASSLAGGNEQFF
-	TRBV30	TRBD1	TRBJ1-6	TGTGCCTGGAGTACGGGACAGTCAAATTCACCCCTCCACTTT	CAWSTGQSNSPLHF
-	TRBV27	TRBD2	TRBJ2-2	TGTGCCAGCAGTCCGCCGGGACTAGCGGGAGCCGGGGAGCTGTTTTTT	CASSPPGLAGAGELFF
-	TRBV29-1	-	TRBJ1-4	TGCAGCGTTGTCAGCGCCGATAATGAAAAACTGTTTTTT	CSVVSADNEKLFF
-	TRBV3-1/TRBV3-2	-	TRBJ2-7	TGTGCCAGCAGCCAAATATCAGATCCCACCTACGAGCAGTACTTC	CASSQISDPTYEQYF
-	TRBV10-3	TRBD2	TRBJ2-7	TGTGCCATCAGTGAGTTCGGCGGGAGCTACGAGCAGTACTTC	CAISEFGGSYEQYF
-	TRBV5-1	-	TRBJ2-2	TGCGCCAGCAGCCCTAAATCTTGGGACACAAGGTTTGGCCTATACACCGGGGAGCTGTTTTTT	CASSPKSWDTRFGLYTGELFF
-	TRBV5-1	TRBD2	TRBJ2-5	TGCGCCAGCTCCCGGACTAGCGGAGTCCAAGAGACCCAGTACTTC	CASSRTSGVQETQYF
-	TRBV7-2	TRBD1	TRBJ1-6	TGTGCCAGCAGCGTGGGACAGGGCTCCTCACCCCTCCACTTT	CASSVGQGSSPLHF